Presented here are 31 T cell receptor beta chains from one specimen sequenced in a study of shared clonotypes between healthy human individuals. Terminally differentiated effector memory CD45RA+ cells were left out of the naive CD8 fraction, which was CD45RO-negative and positively selected for CCR7. Profiled with immunoSEQ multiplex PCR; TCRdb holds only in-frame clones, not every one. The profile shows about 2.2 million clones, around 93% of them singletons. Material for sequencing was naive CD8+ T cells from PBMCs. Receptor source: a man aged 18 to 35 in good health. Some clones in this sample may be carry-over from other donors' samples.

On this clone: This same CDR3 is encoded by further DNA sequences in the sample. The CDR3 spells CASSLGTGGQPQHF. As DNA, the CDR3 is TGTGCCAGCAGTTTGGGGACAGGGGGTCAGCCCCAGCATTTT. The chain couples TRBV28 to TRBJ1-5, with 11 bases fitting TRBD1. Germline V gene sequence: CDR1 MDHEN, CDR2 SYDVKM. Germline trimming cut 3 bases from V and 6 bases from J; bases unmatched to any gene: 1. The CDR3 runs to 14 residues. Based on the CDR3 plus reference TRBV28 and TRBJ1-5, the full variable domain is DVKVTQSSRYLVKRTGEKVFLECVQDMDHENMFWYRQDPGLGLRLIYFSYDVKMKEKGDIPEGYSVSREKKERFSLILESASTNQTSMYLCASSLGTGGQPQHFGDGTRLSIL.

Only one count was recorded for this clone. This CDR3 reads CASSLGGTSNEQYF. The DNA of the CDR3 is TGCGCCAGCAGCCTAGGAGGGACTAGTAACGAGCAGTACTTC. The chain joins TRBV4-1 to TRBJ2-7; 8 bases map to TRBD2. CDR1 MGHRA and CDR2 YSYEKL come from the germline V gene. This CDR3 comprises 14 residues. The J segment lost 5 bases and the V segment lost 4 bases, leaving 7 bases of the junction unmatched.

This clone was counted a few times. The chain recombines TRBV27 with TRBJ1-2; the D gene is possibly TRBD1 (6 bases). CDR1 is MNHEY and CDR2 is SMNVEV in the germline V gene (reference sequence). This CDR3 is 15 amino acids long. Trimming took 6 bases from V and 8 from J, leaving 22 bases between them. Written as DNA, the CDR3 is TGTGCCAGCAGCCCCACAGGGAGACCCCTTTGGGGCTACACCTTC. Its protein is CASSPTGRPLWGYTF.

This chain links TRBV2 with TRBJ1-3; no reliable D call. The CDR3 extends over 15 amino acids. V lost 6 bases and J lost 5, with 17 bases in between. Germline CDR1 SNHLY, CDR2 FYNNEI. CDR3 nucleotides: TGTGCCAGCAGAGTTTCGGAGACGAGCAGAAACACCATATATTTT. Residues: CASRVSETSRNTIYF.

A single count supports this clone. The chain employs TRBV7-8 and TRBJ1-2; TRBD1 agrees at 8 bases. V gave up 1 base and J gave up 2 bases; unmatched junction bases: 12. The length of the CDR3 is 18 residues. The germline gives CDR1 SGHVS, CDR2 FQNEAQ. The CDR3 here is CASSLVWAEPGGNYGYTF. The CDR3 DNA is TGTGCCAGCAGCTTAGTATGGGCAGAGCCAGGGGGCAACTATGGCTACACCTTC. Variable domain in full (rest from reference TRBV7-8 and TRBJ1-2): GAGVSQSPRYKVAKRGQDVALRCDPISGHVSLFWYQQALGQGPEFLTYFQNEAQLDKSGLPSDRFFAERPEGSVSTLKIQRTQQEDSAVYLCASSLVWAEPGGNYGYTFGSGTRLTVV.

This chain links TRBV15 with TRBJ2-4, with 7 bases lining up with TRBD1. The CDR3 runs to 17 residues. J was trimmed by 0 bases and V by 3 bases; bases with no gene match: 8. From germline, CDR1 is LNHNV and CDR2 YYDKDF (reference sequence). The CDR3 here is CATSRDLGQLAKNIQYF. The CDR3 coding sequence is TGTGCCACCAGCAGGGATTTGGGACAGCTAGCCAAAAACATTCAGTACTTC. The variable domain in full, completed from reference TRBV15 and TRBJ2-4, reads DAMVIQNPRYQVTQFGKPVTLSCSQTLNHNVMYWYQQKSSQAPKLLFHYYDKDFNNEADTPDNFQSRRPNTSFCFLDIRSPGLGDTAMYLCATSRDLGQLAKNIQYFGAGTRLSVL.

Turning to this clone: Distinct nucleotide sequences in the sample also encode this CDR3. This chain links TRBV27 with TRBJ1-2; D might be TRBD1 (6 bases). Germline assignment: CDR1 MNHEY and CDR2 SMNVEV (reference sequence). The CDR3 spans 13 residues. V was trimmed by 0 bases and J by 5 bases, leaving 7 bases between them. In nucleotides, the CDR3 is TGTGCCAGCAGTTTATCGACAGGTTATGGCTACACCTTC. It yields the protein CASSLSTGYGYTF.

The chain is built from TRBV29-1 and TRBJ2-1; D gene ambiguous. Per germline, CDR1 SQVTM and CDR2 ANQGSEA. The V gene lost 0 bases and the J gene lost 5 bases, with 5 bases spanning the gap. This CDR3 contains 12 residues. CDR3 in amino acids: CSVEDWHNEQFF. Written as DNA, the CDR3 is TGCAGCGTTGAAGATTGGCACAATGAGCAGTTCTTC.

V usage is TRBV19 and J usage is TRBJ2-7, with a tentative D call TRBD1 (5 bases). Germline CDR1 and CDR2: LNHDA and SQIVND (reference sequence). There are 14 residues in the CDR3. Between the trimmed V and J ends, which lost 9 bases and 0 bases, there was a span of 15 bases. The CDR3, as DNA: TGTGCCAGCCAGGACATTAACCTCTCCTACGAGCAGTACTTC. Its translation is CASQDINLSYEQYF.

The gene calls are TRBV25-1 and TRBJ2-7, with D maybe TRBD2 (5 bases). The CDR3 spans 13 residues. Germline V lookup: CDR1 MGHDK, CDR2 SYGVNS. The V and J ends lost 4 bases and 2 bases respectively, with 9 bases between them. The CDR3: CASSGGYPYEQYF. The CDR3 bases are TGTGCCAGCAGTGGAGGGTACCCCTACGAGCAGTACTTC.

In regard to this clone: Distinct nucleotide sequences in the sample also encode this CDR3. V is TRBV9 and J is TRBJ2-7, with D maybe TRBD2 (6 bases). Germline assignment: CDR1 SGDLS and CDR2 YYNGEE. Trimming shortened V by 3 bases and J by 4 bases, and 14 bases separated the two germline ends. The CDR3 is 14 residues long. CDR3 bases: TGTGCCAGCAGCGCAGGGACGGGGGATTACGAGCAGTACTTC. This sequence encodes CASSAGTGDYEQYF.

V gene TRBV4-2 combines with J gene TRBJ2-7, with 8 bases that match TRBD1. Germline trimming cut 4 bases from V and 1 base from J; bases unmatched to any gene: 6. This CDR3 has 15 residues. Germline loops: CDR1 LGHNA, CDR2 YNFKEQ. CDR3 in DNA: TGTGCCAGCAGCCCGGCACGACAGGGGTCCTACGAGCAGTACTTC. Translating gives CASSPARQGSYEQYF.

This rearrangement joins TRBV5-6 to TRBJ2-7; D remains ambiguous. The germline V gene has CDR1 SGHDT and CDR2 YYEEEE. This CDR3 is built from 13 residues. V lost 3 bases and J lost 2, with 9 bases in between. In DNA form, the CDR3 reads TGTGCCAGCAGCTGGAGATCCGCCTACGAGCAGTACTTC. It codes for CASSWRSAYEQYF.

The rearrangement links TRBV6-5 to TRBJ2-1, with 7 bases aligning to TRBD2. V dropped 3 bases and J dropped 3; count of bases not matched to a gene: 5. The CDR3 is 15 residues long. Looked up from germline, CDR1 is MNHEY and CDR2 is SVGAGI. CDR3 DNA sequence: TGTGCCAGCAGTTATGGAGCTAGCGGCTACAATGAGCAGTTCTTC. Its protein product is CASSYGASGYNEQFF.

This clone was recorded once. This chain uses TRBV7-2 with TRBJ2-7, with D perhaps TRBD1 or TRBD2 (5 bases each). Trimming shortened V by 5 bases and J by 0 bases, and 14 bases separated the two germline ends. The germline CDR1 and CDR2 sequences are SGHTA and FQGNSA. The CDR3 length is 15 residues. The CDR3 reads CASSHREDSSYEQYF. CDR3 DNA: TGTGCCAGCAGCCACCGGGAAGACAGCTCCTACGAGCAGTACTTC.

V and J are TRBV29-1 and TRBJ2-2; D may be TRBD1 (6 bases). Per germline, CDR1 SQVTM and CDR2 ANQGSEA. Trimming left V 6 bases short and J 6 bases short, with 11 bases between. CDR3 length: 12 residues. The CDR3 sequence: CSVVQGPGELFF. The CDR3 DNA is TGCAGCGTGGTACAGGGACCCGGGGAGCTGTTTTTT.

The sample holds one count of this clone. The chain recombines TRBV7-8 with TRBJ1-3, with D perhaps matching TRBD1 (5 bases). The germline V gene encodes CDR1 SGHVS and CDR2 FQNEAQ. The CDR3 extends over 16 amino acids. Trimming took 5 bases from V and 2 from J, leaving 16 bases between them. CDR3 amino acids: CASSTVTVETGNTIYF. The CDR3 DNA sequence: TGTGCCAGCAGCACAGTGACAGTCGAGACTGGAAACACCATATATTTT.

The J gene is TRBJ2-5, the V gene TRBV7-7, with D possibly matching TRBD1 (6 bases). The CDR3 has 13 amino acids. The V and J ends lost 5 bases and 4 bases respectively, with 11 bases between them. Germline V lookup: CDR1 SSHAT, CDR2 FNYEAQ (reference sequence). CDR3 in DNA: TGTGCCAGCAGCCATACAGGGTTAGAGACCCAGTACTTC. As protein: CASSHTGLETQYF.

This chain uses TRBV5-6 with TRBJ2-3, with D possibly matching TRBD2 (7 bases). The CDR3 runs 14 residues. CDR1 is SGHDT, CDR2 YYEEEE, per germline. V was pared by 7 bases and J by 7 bases, with 19 bases between. The CDR3 DNA is TGTGCCAGCGGGGTCGCGGGGGCGCTCAATACGCAGTATTTT. Translating it yields CASGVAGALNTQYF.

The chain uses TRBV27 and TRBJ2-7; 9 positions agree with TRBD1. The CDR3 covers 16 residues. V shed 5 bases and J 6 bases; nucleotides not matched to a gene: 14. The germline gives CDR1 MNHEY, CDR2 SMNVEV (reference sequence). The CDR3 sequence: CASSGGPGQGNPEQYF. Written as DNA, the CDR3 is TGTGCCAGCAGTGGGGGACCGGGACAGGGAAACCCCGAGCAGTACTTC.

This clone was seen a single time. The rearrangement links TRBV27 to TRBJ2-1; 9 bases agree with TRBD2. J was trimmed by 4 bases and V by 4 bases; bases with no gene match: 8. Germline CDR1 MNHEY, CDR2 SMNVEV (reference sequence). The CDR3 extends over 16 amino acids. The CDR3: CASSSPGTSTYNEQFF. The CDR3 DNA reads TGTGCCAGCAGTTCCCCCGGGACTAGCACTTACAATGAGCAGTTCTTC.

Regarding this clone: Other DNA sequences of this sample code for an identical CDR3. The chain recombines TRBV19 with TRBJ2-7, with TRBD1 matching over 10 bases. CDR1 is LNHDA and CDR2 is SQIVND in the germline V gene (reference sequence). This CDR3 contains 14 residues. V gave up 5 bases and J gave up 2 bases; unmatched junction bases: 3. The CDR3 nucleotides are TGTGCCAGTAGTCCGGGACAGGGGCCCTACGAGCAGTACTTC. Translation gives CASSPGQGPYEQYF. The full variable domain, rest sourced from reference TRBV19 and TRBJ2-7, is DGGITQSPKYLFRKEGQNVTLSCEQNLNHDAMYWYRQDPGQGLRLIYYSQIVNDFQKGDIAEGYSVSREKKESFPLTVTSAQKNPTAFYLCASSPGQGPYEQYFGPGTRLTVT.

This chain connects TRBV11-2 to TRBJ2-7, with 9 bases that match TRBD1. This CDR3 is built from 13 residues. The J segment lost 3 bases and the V segment lost 6 bases, leaving 3 bases of the junction unmatched. Germline-derived CDR1 and CDR2 are SGHAT and FQNNGV. The CDR3 DNA reads as TGTGCCAGCAGAAAGACAGGGGGCTACGAGCAGTACTTC. Amino acid sequence: CASRKTGGYEQYF.

To note about this clone: One junction end disagrees with the germline gene, perhaps due to a read error. V gene TRBV19 combines with J gene TRBJ1-4; D is ambiguous. The CDR3 consists of 15 residues. Germline V gene data show CDR1 as LNHDA and CDR2 as SQIVND (reference sequence). The CDR3 DNA reads TGTGCCAGTAGTAGTCCGATGGCAGGCGAAGAAAGACTGTTTTTT. Protein product: CASSSPMAGEERLFF.

The chain carries TRBV9 and TRBJ2-7; a weak D match, TRBD1 (5 bases). Trimming took off 3 bases at V and 6 bases at J, with 22 bases between the two ends. Germline V CDR1 and CDR2: SGDLS, YYNGEE. The CDR3 loop spans 16 amino acids. In DNA form, the CDR3 reads TGTGCCAGCAGCGAATCCCAAAATGTGGGGCCGCGCGAGCAGTACTTC. It yields the protein CASSESQNVGPREQYF.

This clone turned up a few times. This chain connects TRBV27 to TRBJ1-1; D possibly corresponds to TRBD1 (5 bases). The CDR3 consists of 14 residues. The V end lost 5 bases, the J end lost 7 bases, and 17 bases lay between the germline ends. CDR1 is MNHEY and CDR2 is SMNVEV in the germline V gene (reference sequence). This CDR3 reads CASSPPTAAFEAFF. The CDR3 DNA follows: TGTGCCAGCAGTCCTCCGACAGCCGCCTTTGAAGCTTTCTTT.

The V call is TRBV27, the J call TRBJ2-5; D uncertain. V lost 6 bases to trimming and J lost 5 bases, with 10 bases between them. Germline V gene lookup returns CDR1 MNHEY and CDR2 SMNVEV (reference sequence). The CDR3 extends over 12 amino acids. In DNA form, the CDR3 reads TGTGCCAGCAGACGTTTGGGGGAGACCCAGTACTTC. The encoded protein is CASRRLGETQYF.

The chain's CDR3 is CSAPQADPNYGYTF. Written as DNA, the CDR3 is TGCAGCGCCCCCCAGGCAGATCCTAACTATGGCTACACCTTC. The chain has TRBV29-1 and TRBJ1-2; D unclear. Germline CDR1 and CDR2: SQVTM and ANQGSEA. V was pared by 7 bases and J by 0 bases, with 15 bases between. The CDR3 is 14 residues long.

The chain has TRBV10-3 and TRBJ1-1; maybe TRBD1 (6 bases). V shed 6 bases and J shed 8 bases, with 16 bases lying between them. Germline V CDR1 and CDR2: ENHRY, SYGVKD. This CDR3 spans 13 amino acids. This CDR3 is CAIRMGPGGEAFF. The CDR3 bases are TGTGCCATCAGGATGGGACCGGGGGGCGAAGCTTTCTTT.

The chain couples TRBV29-1 to TRBJ2-3; perhaps TRBD1 as D (5 bases). This CDR3 has 15 residues. The germline CDR1 and CDR2 sequences are SQVTM and ANQGSEA. Trimming removed 1 base at V and 0 bases at J, with 11 bases between. The CDR3 DNA reads TGCAGCGTTGAAGTTGACAGCCCTAGCACAGATACGCAGTATTTT. Protein product: CSVEVDSPSTDTQYF.

This clone has just one count. The chain combines TRBV5-6 with TRBJ2-7; D gene ambiguous. CDR1 and CDR2 from the germline V gene are SGHDT and YYEEEE. This CDR3 is built from 13 residues. The ends were cut back, 6 bases at V and 0 bases at J, with 10 bases in the middle. CDR3 nucleotide sequence: TGTGCCAGCACCCCCTCGGGCTCCTACGAGCAGTACTTC. Encoded protein: CASTPSGSYEQYF.